This TCR beta chain was obtained from a study of shared clonotypes between healthy human individuals. Overall study findings and caveats: When compared with the clonotypes that were shared by all four sorted-subset donors, the non-shared clonotypes turned out to have lower generation probabilities.

Of note for this clone: The antigen is not known. Other DNA sequences within the sample encode an identical CDR3.

Assay used: immunoSEQ multiplex PCR; TCRdb lists only in-frame clones, some missing. The repertoire includes about 2 million clones, less than 95% of them detected once, and around 1% sits in the top ten. CD8 cells classed as naive were CD45RO-negative and positively selected for CCR7, excluding terminally differentiated effector memory CD45RA+ cells. Donation came from healthy HIV-negative adults that had no recent acute infections or vaccinations. The sequence derives from a man in his late teens or twenties in good health. Sequenced material: naive CD8+ T cells sorted from blood.

CDR3 region: CASSYGGTEAFF. CDR3 DNA: TGTGCCAGCAGCTATGGGGGTACTGAAGCTTTCTTT. The chain has TRBV7-9 and TRBJ1-1, with D possibly TRBD1 on 5 matching bases. The V and J ends lost 4 bases and 5 bases respectively, with 8 bases between them. The CDR3 totals 12 residues. The germline CDR1 and CDR2 sequences are SEHNR and FQNEAQ (reference sequence).